This TCR beta chain was documented in a study of T cell repertoires in cytomegalovirus infection. Study background: The authors used CMV epitopes that were HLA-C-restricted (recently identified) and HLA-B-restricted (well studied). CMV infection and matching HLA type were both indicated by public TCR beta signatures. Study results and limitations: Cumulative public TCR beta family frequency identified CMV carriers with the relevant HLA.

This clonotype has at least ten counts. The antigen remains unidentified. TCRdb analysed the reads with MiXCR anew, one entry per CDR3 protein. The top ten hold 70% to 90% of the sample, which has tens of thousands of distinct CDR3 sequences, roughly 20% seen once. Germline assignment: CDR1 SGHNT and CDR2 YYREEE (reference sequence). The CDR3 is 14 residues long. V dropped 4 bases and J dropped 2 bases, with 13 bases sitting between them. This clonotype was sampled from a human donor in good health (CMV status not recorded). Some clones in this sample may be carry-over from other donors' samples. This specimen was CD8+ T cells from cultured PBMCs, taken from culture after CMV antigen stimulation. The chain uses TRBV5-4 and TRBJ2-7; either TRBD1 or TRBD2 may supply D (5 bases each). The CDR3 reads CASSLPGRAYEQYF. Here the CDR3 DNA reads TGTGCCAGCAGCCTACCGGGACGGGCCTACGAGCAGTACTTC.